The 31 T cell receptor beta chains reported below all come from one sample, sequenced in a study of T cell responses to AZD1222 COVID-19 vaccine. The table came from immunoSEQ multiplex PCR; TCRdb's copy has only in-frame clones and leaves some out. The sample holds around 100,000 clones, approximately 88% seen once. The sample consisted of peripheral blood, taken 28 days after the second AZD1222 dose. All receptors derive from an adult who received the AZD1222 COVID-19 vaccine.

This clone was found a few times. V gene TRBV5-4 combines with J gene TRBJ2-2; maybe TRBD1 (5 bases). The CDR3 spans 16 residues. Trimming took 4 bases from V and 0 from J, leaving 13 bases between them. The germline V gene encodes CDR1 SGHNT and CDR2 YYREEE (reference sequence). Written as DNA, the CDR3 is TGTGCCAGCAGCCTAGGACAAGATCCGAACACCGGGGAGCTGTTTTTT. This sequence encodes CASSLGQDPNTGELFF.

The chain joins TRBV4-3 to TRBJ2-7; 10 bases are a match to TRBD1. Trimming at V came to 2 bases and at J to 2 bases, leaving 6 bases not matched to a gene. The CDR3 consists of 16 residues. Germline V lookup: CDR1 LGHNA, CDR2 YSLEER. Written as DNA, the CDR3 is TGCGCCAGCAGCCAACAGACAGGGGGCGTTCCCTACGAGCAGTACTTC. Its translation: CASSQQTGGVPYEQYF.

V is TRBV28 and J is TRBJ1-2, with 8 nucleotides matching TRBD1. The J segment lost 4 bases and the V segment lost 7 bases, leaving 8 bases of the junction unmatched. From germline, CDR1 is MDHEN and CDR2 SYDVKM. The CDR3 length is 14 residues. In nucleotides, the CDR3 is TGTGCCAGCAAACGGGACAGGCACTTCTATGGCTACACCTTC. Protein product: CASKRDRHFYGYTF.

This chain's CDR3 is CASSLGGQSSGNTIYF. In DNA form, the CDR3 reads TGCGCCAGCAGCTTGGGGGGACAGAGCTCTGGAAACACCATATATTTT. This rearrangement joins TRBV5-1 to TRBJ1-3; 7 positions agree with TRBD1. The V gene's germline CDR1 is SGHRS and CDR2 YFSETQ. V trimming: 0 bases; J trimming: 0 bases; junction bases outside the gene matches: 3. The CDR3 has 16 amino acids.

This clone was counted between two and nine times. The rearrangement links TRBV3-1 (or the pseudogene TRBV3-2) to TRBJ1-5; a weak D match, TRBD1 (5 bases). Germline-derived CDR1 and CDR2 are LGHDT and YNNKEL (reference sequence). The V and J ends lost 4 bases and 1 base respectively, with 14 bases between them. This CDR3 has 16 residues. The CDR3 loop reads CASSLTGSTSNQPQHF. In nucleotides, the CDR3 is TGTGCCAGCAGCCTAACAGGCAGCACCAGCAATCAGCCCCAGCATTTT.

The V and J genes are TRBV4-3 and TRBJ2-1; TRBD2 matches at 11 bases. V lost 0 bases, J lost 6 bases, and 7 bases stayed unmatched. Germline-derived CDR1 and CDR2 are LGHNA and YSLEER. CDR3 length equals 17 residues. The CDR3 DNA reads as TGCGCCAGCAGCCAAGATCTTAGCGGGGGGGCGAGCAATGAGCAGTTCTTC. It codes for CASSQDLSGGASNEQFF.

CDR3 bases: TGTGCCAGCAGCTTAGGCAGGGCCTCCTACGAGCAGTACTTC. Translating gives CASSLGRASYEQYF. The chain links TRBV11-2 to TRBJ2-7; tentative D call: TRBD1 (5 bases). CDR1 and CDR2 from the germline V gene are SGHAT and FQNNGV. CDR3 length: 14 residues. V was shortened by 1 base and J by 0 bases, with 7 bases between the two germline ends. Complete variable domain (other parts from reference TRBV11-2 and TRBJ2-7): EAGVAQSPRYKIIEKRQSVAFWCNPISGHATLYWYQQILGQGPKLLIQFQNNGVVDDSQLPKDRFSAERLKGVDSTLKIQPAKLEDSAVYLCASSLGRASYEQYFGPGTRLTVT.

This chain uses TRBV6-4 with TRBJ2-2; weak D call: TRBD1 (6 bases). The CDR3 covers 14 residues. V was trimmed by 5 bases and J by 4 bases, leaving 11 bases between them. Germline values: CDR1 MRHNA, CDR2 SNTAGT. CDR3 sequence (DNA): TGTGCCAGCAGTTCAGGGGCTACCACCGGGGAGCTGTTTTTT. It is translated as CASSSGATTGELFF.

V and J are TRBV5-1 and TRBJ2-7; D is possibly TRBD1 (6 bases). The CDR3 consists of 18 residues. CDR1 is SGHRS and CDR2 is YFSETQ in the germline V gene. Trimming removed 0 bases from V and 1 base from J, with 20 bases in between. CDR3 region: CASSLVPSTGDLSYEQYF. The CDR3 nucleotides are TGCGCCAGCAGCTTGGTTCCCTCGACAGGTGATCTGTCCTACGAGCAGTACTTC.

The V call is TRBV7-9, the J call TRBJ1-2; the D is unclear. CDR3 size: 14 residues. The ends were cut back, 2 bases at V and 0 bases at J, with 7 bases in the middle. CDR1 is SEHNR and CDR2 is FQNEAQ in the germline V gene (reference sequence). DNA for the CDR3: TGTGCCAGCAGCTTAAAAGCGCCTAACTATGGCTACACCTTC. It is translated as CASSLKAPNYGYTF.

The chain recombines TRBV5-5 with TRBJ2-5; D gene uncertain. Between the trimmed V and J ends, which lost 1 base and 5 bases, there was a span of 6 bases. Germline CDR1 is SGHKS and CDR2 is YYEKEE (reference sequence). CDR3 size: 12 residues. CDR3 amino acids: CASSLIVETQYF. The CDR3 DNA reads as TGTGCCAGCAGCTTGATAGTTGAGACCCAGTACTTC. The variable domain in full, completed from reference TRBV5-5 and TRBJ2-5, reads DAGVTQSPTHLIKTRGQQVTLRCSPISGHKSVSWYQQVLGQGPQFIFQYYEKEERGRGNFPDRFSARQFPNYSSELNVNALLLGDSALYLCASSLIVETQYFGPGTRLLVL.

This clone was seen only once. The chain employs TRBV6-5 and TRBJ1-2; maybe TRBD1 (6 bases). Germline values: CDR1 MNHEY, CDR2 SVGAGI. V was pared by 0 bases and J by 4 bases, with 12 bases between. The CDR3 runs to 15 residues. The CDR3 DNA reads TGTGCCAGCAGTTACTCAACGACAGGAAGCTATGGCTACACCTTC. Translated: CASSYSTTGSYGYTF.

The chain is built from TRBV5-6 and TRBJ1-1; perhaps TRBD1 as D (5 bases). CDR3 length: 14 residues. From germline, CDR1 is SGHDT and CDR2 YYEEEE. V was clipped by 5 bases and J by 3 bases, with 14 bases between them. The chain's CDR3 is CASRAGTEDTEAFF. CDR3 sequence (DNA): TGTGCCAGCAGGGCCGGGACGGAGGACACTGAAGCTTTCTTT.

The chain couples TRBV9 to TRBJ2-1; a weak D match, TRBD1 (5 bases). V lost 0 bases and J 9 bases, leaving 16 bases between the germline ends. The CDR3 is 15 amino acids. The germline gives CDR1 SGDLS, CDR2 YYNGEE. CDR3 coding DNA: TGTGCCAGCAGCGTAGAGGCAGGGCCCTGGGGTGAGCAGTTCTTC. This translates into CASSVEAGPWGEQFF.

This chain connects TRBV5-1 to TRBJ2-3; no clear D. Germline CDR1 reads SGHRS; CDR2 reads YFSETQ. The CDR3 contains 12 residues. V shed 4 bases and J shed 4 bases, with 7 bases lying between them. CDR3 coding DNA: TGCGCCAGCAGCGTGGGCGCAGATACGCAGTATTTT. Its translation: CASSVGADTQYF. Filled out from reference TRBV5-1 and TRBJ2-3, the complete variable domain reads KAGVTQTPRYLIKTRGQQVTLSCSPISGHRSVSWYQQTPGQGLQFLFEYFSETQRNKGNFPGRFSGRQFSNSRSEMNVSTLELGDSALYLCASSVGADTQYFGPGTRLTVL.

This clone was seen only a few times. The V gene is TRBV4-2, the J gene TRBJ1-2; perhaps TRBD1 as D (6 bases). Germline lookup yields CDR1 LGHNA and CDR2 YNFKEQ. The ends were cut back, 4 bases at V and 8 bases at J, with 17 bases in the middle. The CDR3 covers 14 residues. The CDR3 here is CASSPEDRGRGYTF. For the CDR3, the DNA is TGTGCCAGCAGCCCTGAGGATCGGGGGCGCGGCTACACCTTC.

The V gene is TRBV7-2, the J gene TRBJ1-1; D not resolved. V was pared by 5 bases and J by 0 bases, with 7 bases between. This CDR3 has 13 amino acids. Germline loops: CDR1 SGHTA, CDR2 FQGNSA. The CDR3 region is CASSGSMNTEAFF. The CDR3, as DNA: TGTGCCAGCAGCGGATCTATGAACACTGAAGCTTTCTTT. The full variable domain, its missing parts supplied by reference TRBV7-2 and TRBJ1-1, is GAGVSQSPSNKVTEKGKDVELRCDPISGHTALYWYRQSLGQGLEFLIYFQGNSAPDKSGLPSDRFSAERTGGSVSTLTIQRTQQEDSAVYLCASSGSMNTEAFFGQGTRLTVV.

The chain couples TRBV10-3 to TRBJ2-7; D perhaps matches TRBD2 (6 bases). The germline V gene encodes CDR1 ENHRY and CDR2 SYGVKD. V dropped 6 bases and J dropped 1 base, with 13 bases sitting between them. This CDR3 contains 14 residues. The CDR3 loop is CAISQGLLSYEQYF. CDR3 coding DNA: TGTGCCATCAGCCAGGGACTCCTATCCTACGAGCAGTACTTC.

V is TRBV10-1 and J is TRBJ1-1; 9 positions match TRBD1. J was trimmed by 5 bases and V by 7 bases; bases with no gene match: 8. CDR3 length equals 14 residues. Germline V gives CDR1 WNHNN, CDR2 SYGVQD (reference sequence). In nucleotides, the CDR3 is TGCGCCAGCATCACAGGGGGCGGGTTTACTGAAGCTTTCTTT. Its protein product is CASITGGGFTEAFF.

For this clone: Germline and junction disagree at one end, which may indicate a read error. The chain joins TRBV11-2 to TRBJ1-3; D gene uncertain. CDR3 size: 17 residues. Germline V gives CDR1 SGHAT, CDR2 FQNNGV. CDR3 sequence (DNA): TGTGCCAGCAGCTTTTATGGAGTAGGATTAACGGGAAACACCGTATATTTT. Translation gives CASSFYGVGLTGNTVYF.

The rearrangement joins TRBV5-4 to TRBJ2-7; either TRBD1 or TRBD2 may supply D (6 bases each). CDR1 is SGHNT, CDR2 YYREEE, per germline (reference sequence). This CDR3 region has 15 residues. V lost 1 base to trimming and J lost 3 bases, with 14 bases between them. This CDR3 reads CASSLNPGADYEQYF. DNA of the CDR3: TGTGCCAGCAGCTTGAATCCGGGGGCAGACTACGAGCAGTACTTC.

This clone has just a few counts. This chain uses TRBV3-1 (or the pseudogene TRBV3-2) with TRBJ2-7, with D perhaps being TRBD1 or TRBD2 (5 bases each). Germline CDR1 LGHDT, CDR2 YNNKEL (reference sequence). This CDR3 is 14 amino acids long. V lost 0 bases and J 5 bases, leaving 11 bases between the germline ends. The CDR3 region has the DNA TGTGCCAGCAGCCAAGACATAGGGACCAACGAGCAGTACTTC. Translated: CASSQDIGTNEQYF.

The chain couples TRBV6-2 or TRBV6-3 to TRBJ2-4, with 9 positions matching TRBD1. Germline CDR1 and CDR2: MNHEY and SVGEGT. V trimming: 6 bases; J trimming: 8 bases; junction bases outside the gene matches: 5. The CDR3 consists of 13 residues. In DNA form, the CDR3 reads TGTGCCAGCAGCCGGGACAGGGCGGACATTCAGTACTTC. Residues: CASSRDRADIQYF.

CDR3 in amino acids: CASSPVAVIVTDTQYF. CDR3 in DNA: TGCGCCAGCAGCCCAGTAGCGGTAATAGTCACAGATACGCAGTATTTT. This chain links TRBV5-1 with TRBJ2-3; D might be TRBD2 (6 bases). Germline CDR1 SGHRS, CDR2 YFSETQ. V lost 4 bases and J 2 bases, leaving 17 bases between the germline ends. This CDR3 has 16 amino acids.

This sequence joins TRBV6-6 and TRBJ1-4; D not certain. The CDR3 loop spans 14 amino acids. V was trimmed by 6 bases and J by 4 bases, leaving 12 bases between them. The germline V gene has CDR1 MNHNY and CDR2 SVGAGI (reference sequence). The CDR3 coding sequence is TGTGCCAGCAGGAGGGATAATGGTAATGAAAAACTGTTTTTT. Encoded protein: CASRRDNGNEKLFF.

The J gene is TRBJ1-3, the V gene TRBV7-3; the match to TRBD1 covers 8 bases. Germline loops: CDR1 SGHTA, CDR2 FQGTGA. The J segment lost 4 bases and the V segment lost 5 bases, leaving 7 bases of the junction unmatched. This CDR3 has 15 amino acids. The CDR3, as DNA: TGTGCCAGCAGCCCTGGACAGGGTTTCGGAAACACCATATATTTT. Its protein is CASSPGQGFGNTIYF.

This sequence joins TRBV10-3 and TRBJ2-7, with TRBD1 identical over 9 bases. V gave up 6 bases and J gave up 6 bases; unmatched junction bases: 6. The germline gives CDR1 ENHRY, CDR2 SYGVKD. The CDR3 contains 13 residues. The CDR3 protein is CAISRTGVAEQYF. DNA for the CDR3: TGTGCCATCAGCCGGACAGGGGTTGCCGAGCAGTACTTC.

V usage is TRBV7-3 and J usage is TRBJ2-1, with 12 positions matching TRBD2. Per germline, CDR1 SGHTA and CDR2 FQGTGA. Trimming took 5 bases from V and 10 from J; bases not matched to a gene: 12. CDR3 length: 16 amino acids. The CDR3 DNA follows: TGTGCCAGCAGCGCGACTAGCGGGGGAATGGGGGGGGAGCAGTTCTTC. Translating gives CASSATSGGMGGEQFF.

The rearrangement uses TRBV23-1 and TRBJ2-7; 7 bases fit TRBD1. TRBV23-1 is treated as an ORF (open reading frame) with a function not yet certain. CDR3 length equals 15 residues. V lost 6 bases to trimming and J lost 1 base; unmatched junction nucleotides: 9. This chain's CDR3 is CASSLTGTVSYEQYF. As DNA, the CDR3 is TGCGCCAGCAGCCTGACCGGGACAGTATCCTACGAGCAGTACTTC.

The CDR3 loop is CASTRQGIQPQHF. The DNA of the CDR3 is TGTGCCAGTACAAGACAGGGTATTCAGCCCCAGCATTTT. The gene calls are TRBV5-6 and TRBJ1-5; TRBD1 matches at 7 bases. The V segment lost 8 bases and the J segment 6 bases; nucleotides outside the gene matches: 8. In germline, CDR1 is SGHDT, CDR2 YYEEEE. CDR3 length: 13 amino acids.

CDR3 in amino acids: CASSPGRGSYNEQFF. In DNA form, the CDR3 reads TGTGCCAGCAGCCCTGGCAGGGGTTCCTACAATGAGCAGTTCTTC. This chain links TRBV5-5 with TRBJ2-1; weak D call: TRBD1 (6 bases). The ends were cut back, 4 bases at V and 1 base at J, with 12 bases in the middle. The CDR3 consists of 15 residues. Germline V CDR1 and CDR2: SGHKS, YYEKEE (reference sequence).